Each of the 8 T cell receptor beta chains below was sequenced from the same sample in a study of beta chain features in type 1 diabetes. The study, taken as a whole, reports: TCRB CDR3s from Type 1 diabetes patients were moderately but significantly shorter in all four CD4+ subsets.

What these receptors recognize is not known. Expressed TCRB transcripts were sequenced because the entire RNA isolate underwent reverse transcription. The method was immunoSEQ multiplex PCR; TCRdb's version includes in-frame clones alone and lacks a portion of them. The table includes hundreds of thousands of clones, around 15% detected once. The sequencing input was naive CD4+ T cells from blood. Source of these receptors: a man aged 18 to 35 with type 1 diabetes.

This clone was detected a few times. The chain joins TRBV14 to TRBJ2-1; 9 nucleotides line up with TRBD1. Trimming cost V 3 bases and J 7 bases; bases outside gene matches: 7. The CDR3 contains 15 residues. Germline assignment: CDR1 SGHDN and CDR2 FVKESK. CDR3 DNA sequence: TGTGCCAGCAGCCACCGACAGGGGGGGACTAATGAGCAGTTCTTC. It yields the protein CASSHRQGGTNEQFF.

In its sample, this clone was seen a few times. The same CDR3 can be traced to other DNA sequences in this sample. This rearrangement joins TRBV7-2 to TRBJ2-5; 7 positions agree with TRBD2. CDR3 length: 15 residues. V was pared by 0 bases and J by 4 bases, with 5 bases of the junction left unmatched. Germline V gives CDR1 SGHTA, CDR2 FQGNSA. The CDR3 region has the DNA TGTGCCAGCAGCTTAGCGGGAGGGCTTGGAGAGACCCAGTACTTC. This codes for CASSLAGGLGETQYF.

This chain uses TRBV4-3 with TRBJ1-2; TRBD1 is a possible D gene (6 bases). Trimming took off 0 bases at V and 8 bases at J, with 19 bases between the two ends. Per germline, CDR1 LGHNA and CDR2 YSLEER. CDR3 length equals 16 residues. For the CDR3, the DNA is TGCGCCAGCAGCCAAGACGGTACAGGGCCGGTCTTAGGCTACACCTTC. Amino acid sequence: CASSQDGTGPVLGYTF.

This clone was found a few times. The chain joins TRBV27 to TRBJ2-7; 8 bases agree with TRBD2. The germline gives CDR1 MNHEY, CDR2 SMNVEV (reference sequence). There are 13 residues in the CDR3. J gave up 4 bases and V 6 bases, and 5 bases lay outside the gene matches. The CDR3 here is CASRAGGAYEQYF. DNA for the CDR3: TGTGCCAGCAGGGCCGGGGGGGCTTACGAGCAGTACTTC.

V and J are TRBV5-1 and TRBJ1-1, with D hard to call. Germline CDR1 reads SGHRS; CDR2 reads YFSETQ. The germline V and J ends were trimmed by 0 bases and 0 bases, with 12 bases remaining between them. The CDR3 covers 16 residues. For the CDR3, the DNA is TGCGCCAGCAGCTTGGGGCCCCCCAGCATGAACACTGAAGCTTTCTTT. Encoded protein: CASSLGPPSMNTEAFF.

A remark on this clone: A junction boundary mismatches the germline segment, possibly from a read error. The chain couples TRBV7-7 to TRBJ2-5, with a weak D call TRBD1 (5 bases). The CDR3 is 15 amino acids. Germline values: CDR1 SSHAT, CDR2 FNYEAQ (reference sequence). CDR3 loop: CASSPGHSVQETQYF. The CDR3 coding sequence is TGTGCTAGCAGCCCCGGACACTCCGTTCAAGAGACCCAGTACTTC.

This clone was picked up a small number of times. The J gene is TRBJ1-5, the V gene TRBV2; D gene ambiguous. The CDR3 sequence is 13 residues long. The V gene lost 5 bases and the J gene lost 4 bases, with 9 bases spanning the gap. The germline CDR1 and CDR2 sequences are SNHLY and FYNNEI. The CDR3 nucleotides read TGTGCCAGCAGTTCGGACGGAAATCAGCCCCAGCATTTT. This codes for CASSSDGNQPQHF.

This chain links TRBV6-6 with TRBJ2-1; D assignment may be TRBD1 or TRBD2 (5 bases each). The V gene's germline CDR1 is MNHNY and CDR2 SVGAGI (reference sequence). This CDR3 has 16 amino acids. Trimming took off 0 bases at V and 9 bases at J, with 18 bases between the two ends. The CDR3 DNA is TGTGCCAGCAGTTACTCGGCCGGGGCTGGTGGTGCTGAGCAGTTCTTC. This sequence encodes CASSYSAGAGGAEQFF.